What follows are 22 T cell receptor beta chains derived from one specimen sequenced in a study of blood T cell repertoires in COVID-19. The repertoire was sequenced with immunoSEQ multiplex PCR; TCRdb's copy has only in-frame clones and lacks some. The sample has tens of thousands of clones, around 90% seen once. Sequencing was done on a sample of peripheral blood. These receptors came from a man in his 60s with COVID-19, enrolled during active disease.

This clone was observed once. One base away lies a much larger clone, so this may be a sequencing read error. Distinct nucleotide sequences in the sample also encode this CDR3. The gene calls are TRBV27 and TRBJ2-7; 7 nucleotides line up with TRBD2. The germline CDR1 and CDR2 sequences are MNHEY and SMNVEV (reference sequence). The CDR3 has 17 amino acids. DNA of the CDR3: TGTGCCAGCAGTCCACTCCAGCTAGCGGAAGGTGCCTACGAGCAGTACTTT. Translated, it gives CASSPLQLAEGAYEQYF.

The rearrangement joins TRBV9 to TRBJ2-2; 8 bases map to TRBD2. CDR1 is SGDLS and CDR2 is YYNGEE in the germline V gene. The CDR3 has 15 residues. V dropped 4 bases and J dropped 4; count of bases not matched to a gene: 6. The CDR3 loop reads CASSSRGVLTGELFF. The CDR3 region has the DNA TGTGCCAGCAGCTCGCGGGGGGTCCTCACCGGGGAGCTGTTTTTT.

The chain combines TRBV19 with TRBJ1-5; maybe TRBD1 (6 bases). V was clipped by 5 bases and J by 3 bases, with 11 bases between them. CDR1 LNHDA and CDR2 SQIVND come from the germline V gene (reference sequence). The CDR3 spans 14 residues. The DNA for the CDR3 is TGTGCCAGTAGTTCGACAGGCCTCAATCAGCCCCAGCATTTT. Amino acid sequence: CASSSTGLNQPQHF.

The V call is TRBV29-1, the J call TRBJ2-1; TRBD2 matches at 11 bases. Germline CDR1 reads SQVTM; CDR2 reads ANQGSEA. The length of the CDR3 is 15 residues. J gave up 4 bases and V 4 bases, and 6 bases lay outside the gene matches. For the CDR3, the DNA is TGCAGCGTTGCATCCGGGACTAGCGGATACAATGAGCAGTTCTTC. The encoded protein is CSVASGTSGYNEQFF.

This rearrangement joins TRBV5-1 to TRBJ2-7, with 10 positions matching TRBD1. The germline V gene encodes CDR1 SGHRS and CDR2 YFSETQ. V shed 2 bases and J 4 bases; nucleotides not matched to a gene: 3. This CDR3 has 14 amino acids. CDR3 in amino acids: CASSFGTGVYEQYF. Here the CDR3 DNA reads TGCGCCAGCAGCTTCGGGACAGGGGTTTACGAGCAGTACTTC.

This clone came up once. This sequence joins TRBV4-3 and TRBJ1-2; TRBD1 might be the D (5 bases). CDR3 length: 16 residues. Germline V gene data show CDR1 as LGHNA and CDR2 as YSLEER. V lost 0 bases to trimming and J lost 4 bases, with 15 bases between them. In nucleotides, the CDR3 is TGCGCCAGCAGCCAAGACCCAACAGGTTCGGGCTATGGCTACACCTTC. Its translation: CASSQDPTGSGYGYTF.

The chain couples TRBV11-3 to TRBJ1-1, with 7 bases that match TRBD1. The CDR3 length is 16 residues. V lost 0 bases to trimming and J lost 1 base; unmatched junction nucleotides: 5. Germline-derived CDR1 and CDR2 are SGHNT and YENEEA. The CDR3 DNA follows: TGTGCCAGCAGCTTAGAGGCACAGGGGAGGAACACTGAAGCTTTCTTT. Its protein product is CASSLEAQGRNTEAFF.

The CDR3 region has the DNA TGCAGCGTCACCCAACTCAACTACGAGCAGTACTTC. Translation gives CSVTQLNYEQYF. The chain uses TRBV29-1 and TRBJ2-7; D is unresolved. Germline CDR1 is SQVTM and CDR2 is ANQGSEA. The CDR3 spans 12 residues. Trimming removed 6 bases from V and 3 bases from J, with 12 bases in between.

V usage is TRBV30 and J usage is TRBJ2-7; 7 nucleotides align to TRBD2. Germline V CDR1 and CDR2: GTSNPN, SVGIG (reference sequence). V lost 1 base, J lost 6 bases, and 6 bases stayed unmatched. The CDR3 is 13 amino acids. CDR3 bases: TGTGCCTGGAGTGCAAGCGGGACCCTCGAGCAGTACTTC. Protein product: CAWSASGTLEQYF.

The chain uses TRBV7-9 and TRBJ2-2; D perhaps matches TRBD2 (6 bases). The length of the CDR3 is 14 residues. Per the germline V gene, CDR1 is SEHNR and CDR2 is FQNEAQ (reference sequence). Trimming cost V 8 bases and J 2 bases, with 12 bases left between them. The CDR3 loop reads CASSWTTNTGELFF. The CDR3 region has the DNA TGTGCCAGCTCCTGGACTACTAACACCGGGGAGCTGTTTTTT.

The chain uses TRBV5-6 and TRBJ2-2, with D possibly matching TRBD2 (6 bases). V was shortened by 4 bases and J by 1 base, with 14 bases between the two germline ends. The CDR3 consists of 16 residues. CDR1 SGHDT and CDR2 YYEEEE come from the germline V gene. The CDR3 coding sequence is TGTGCCAGCAGCATCATGGTAGCGGAGAACACCGGGGAGCTGTTTTTT. It is translated as CASSIMVAENTGELFF.

This chain uses TRBV12-5 with TRBJ2-7; D may be TRBD2 (5 bases). From germline, CDR1 is LGHNT and CDR2 FRNRAP. The CDR3 covers 12 residues. V lost 3 bases and J 2 bases, leaving 5 bases between the germline ends. CDR3 residues: CASGFGTYEQYF. The CDR3 DNA is TGTGCTAGTGGTTTCGGGACCTACGAGCAGTACTTC.

V is TRBV18 and J is TRBJ2-2; the match to TRBD2 covers 10 bases. This CDR3 contains 18 residues. The germline gives CDR1 KGHSH, CDR2 LQKENI. Trimming at V came to 1 base and at J to 3 bases, leaving 8 bases not matched to a gene. The DNA for the CDR3 is TGTGCCAGCTCACCACAACAAGCGGGAGGGCCGCACACCGGGGAGCTGTTTTTT. Translated: CASSPQQAGGPHTGELFF.

The chain uses TRBV4-2 and TRBJ1-1, with 10 nucleotides matching TRBD1. J gave up 5 bases and V 3 bases, and 18 bases lay outside the gene matches. Germline loops: CDR1 LGHNA, CDR2 YNFKEQ. This CDR3 region has 19 residues. The CDR3 protein is CASSQESGTGAIEWTEAFF. The CDR3 region has the DNA TGTGCCAGCAGCCAGGAATCCGGGACAGGGGCAATTGAATGGACTGAAGCTTTCTTT.

The V call is TRBV6-5, the J call TRBJ1-1; perhaps TRBD1 as D (6 bases). Germline V gene data show CDR1 as MNHEY and CDR2 as SVGAGI. V lost 4 bases, J lost 6 bases, and 15 bases lay in between. This CDR3 region has 14 residues. For the CDR3, the DNA is TGTGCCAGCAGTTCGGACAGCTACAAGCCTGAAGCTTTCTTT. Residues: CASSSDSYKPEAFF.

J is TRBJ1-2 and V is TRBV7-3; maybe TRBD1 (5 bases). CDR1 is SGHTA and CDR2 is FQGTGA in the germline V gene. The CDR3 is 13 amino acids. V was cut by 5 bases and J by 4 bases, with 11 bases left in between. In DNA, the CDR3 is TGTGCCAGCAGCCCCGACAGCTCCTATGGCTACACCTTC. The encoded protein is CASSPDSSYGYTF.

The CDR3 sequence: CAISVDCSNQPQHF. CDR3 DNA sequence: TGTGCCATCAGCGTAGACTGTAGCAATCAGCCCCAGCATTTT. The chain links TRBV10-3 to TRBJ1-5, with D unresolved. Trimming left V 6 bases short and J 0 bases short, with 9 bases between. This CDR3 is 14 amino acids long. Germline V gene sequence: CDR1 ENHRY, CDR2 SYGVKD.

This clone has a single count. The J gene is TRBJ1-1, the V gene TRBV5-1; D unclear. V was pared by 1 base and J by 2 bases, with 12 bases between. Germline CDR1 and CDR2: SGHRS and YFSETQ. The length of the CDR3 is 15 residues. CDR3 in DNA: TGCGCCAGCAGCTTGTCGGAGGGTAGTAACACTGAAGCTTTCTTT. Protein product: CASSLSEGSNTEAFF.

The chain uses TRBV28 and TRBJ1-2; D remains unclear. This CDR3 has 14 residues. Germline-derived CDR1 and CDR2 are MDHEN and SYDVKM. V was trimmed by 5 bases and J by 4 bases, leaving 14 bases between them. The CDR3 coding sequence is TGTGCCAGCAGTGGGCCGACGGGGTTCTATGGCTACACCTTC. This encodes CASSGPTGFYGYTF.

V and J are TRBV27 and TRBJ1-1; TRBD1 aligns across 8 bases. The CDR3 loop spans 14 amino acids. The V segment lost 3 bases and the J segment 4 bases; nucleotides outside the gene matches: 4. Germline V gene lookup returns CDR1 MNHEY and CDR2 SMNVEV (reference sequence). In nucleotides, the CDR3 is TGTGCCAGCAGTTTGACAGGGGACGCCACTGAAGCTTTCTTT. It yields the protein CASSLTGDATEAFF.

This clone was observed once. The rearrangement uses TRBV9 and TRBJ2-6; D is perhaps TRBD2 (5 bases). V was cut by 0 bases and J by 0 bases, with 7 bases left in between. This CDR3 is 16 amino acids long. The V gene's germline CDR1 is SGDLS and CDR2 YYNGEE. The CDR3 DNA reads as TGTGCCAGCAGCGTAGGTGGACTCTCTGGGGCCAACGTCCTGACTTTC. Translated: CASSVGGLSGANVLTF.

The sample holds a few counts of this clone. The chain is built from TRBV10-3 and TRBJ1-4; 7 bases align to TRBD1. The CDR3 has 16 residues. Germline V gives CDR1 ENHRY, CDR2 SYGVKD. Trimming removed 2 bases from V and 6 bases from J; junction bases left unmatched: 9. CDR3 in amino acids: CAISETTRDSDEKLFF. CDR3 in DNA: TGTGCCATCAGTGAGACAACCCGGGACAGTGATGAAAAACTGTTTTTT.